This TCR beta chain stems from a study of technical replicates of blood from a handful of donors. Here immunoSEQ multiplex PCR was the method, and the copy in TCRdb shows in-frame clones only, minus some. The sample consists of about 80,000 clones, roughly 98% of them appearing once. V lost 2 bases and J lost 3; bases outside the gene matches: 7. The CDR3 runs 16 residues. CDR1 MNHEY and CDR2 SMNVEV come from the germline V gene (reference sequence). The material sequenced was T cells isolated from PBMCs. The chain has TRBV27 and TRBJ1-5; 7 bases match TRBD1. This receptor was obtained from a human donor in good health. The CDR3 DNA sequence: TGTGCCAGCAGTTTAACCCCAGGGGGATACAATCAGCCCCAGCATTTT. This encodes CASSLTPGGYNQPQHF.